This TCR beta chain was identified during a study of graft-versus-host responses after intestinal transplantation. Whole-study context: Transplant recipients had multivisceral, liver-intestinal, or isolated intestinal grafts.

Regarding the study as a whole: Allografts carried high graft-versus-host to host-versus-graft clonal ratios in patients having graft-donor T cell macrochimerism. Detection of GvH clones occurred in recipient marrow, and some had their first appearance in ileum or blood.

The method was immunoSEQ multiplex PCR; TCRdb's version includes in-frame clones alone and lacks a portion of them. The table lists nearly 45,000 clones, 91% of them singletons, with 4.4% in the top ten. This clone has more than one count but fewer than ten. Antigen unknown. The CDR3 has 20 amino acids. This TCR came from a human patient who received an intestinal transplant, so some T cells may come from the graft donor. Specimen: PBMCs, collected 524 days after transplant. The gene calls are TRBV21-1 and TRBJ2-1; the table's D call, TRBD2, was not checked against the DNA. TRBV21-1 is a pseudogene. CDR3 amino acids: CASSRRSGTSGRISYNEQFF. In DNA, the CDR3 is TGTGCCAGCAGCAGACGATCCGGGACTAGCGGGAGAATCTCCTACAATGAGCAGTTCTTC.